This T cell receptor beta chain was recovered during a study of PD-L1 blockade in urothelial cancer. For the study at large: Prior chemotherapy ranged from 0 to 3 regimens per patient. Samples came from 3 weeks, at the second dose, and 6 weeks into treatment.

Findings and caveats of the study: Pretreatment TCR clonality in blood, when below the median, was predictive of better survival.

Data came from immunoSEQ multiplex PCR; TCRdb stores just in-frame clones and leaves some out. The sample lists around 130,000 clones; approximately 84% were seen once. V lost 10 bases and J 5 bases, leaving 17 bases between the germline ends. The CDR3 consists of 13 residues. Per germline, CDR1 SNHLY and CDR2 FYNNEI. A note on this clone: As yet, its antigen is unknown.

Time point: pretreatment peripheral blood. Sample contribution per patient ranged from 1 to 8, covering pretreatment and on-treatment. The sequence was obtained from a man in his fifties or sixties with urothelial cancer. Here the sequenced sample was PBMCs, taken around atezolizumab (anti-PD-L1) treatment. This rearrangement joins TRBV2 to TRBJ1-2, with D possibly being TRBD1 (6 bases). As DNA, the CDR3 is TGTGCCATACAGGGCACTAGAGAGTATGGCTACACCTTC. Residues: CAIQGTREYGYTF.